This T cell receptor beta chain was captured by sequencing in a study of Graves' ophthalmopathy and Graves' hyperthyroidism. On the study more broadly: At the time of initial diagnosis and before any treatment, peripheral blood was collected. The study's findings and limits: As the model predicted ophthalmopathy progression, it achieved a sensitivity of 70% to 71% and a specificity of about 78%.

This clonotype was found many times. No antigen is known for it. RNA transcripts were the template, and TCR beta CDR3 regions were amplified from them. HTBI primers were used in a first-round RT-PCR, which preceded a second-round multiplex PCR. TCRdb independently ran MiXCR on the multiplex PCR reads; one entry per CDR3 protein. The profile shows some 170,000 distinct CDR3 sequences, under 45% of them singletons. V lost 0 bases and J lost 6; bases outside the gene matches: 9. From germline, CDR1 is LGHNT and CDR2 FRNRAP. The CDR3 length is 17 residues. The receptor's source is a man under 40 with Graves' ophthalmopathy. This chain joins TRBV12-5 and TRBJ1-5, with 9 nucleotides matching TRBD1. The source material was peripheral blood. Here the CDR3 DNA reads TGTGCTAGTGGTTTGGTACTCCACAGGGGGCCCGGTCAGCCCCAGCATTTT. This encodes CASGLVLHRGPGQPQHF. Drawing the rest from reference TRBV12-5 and TRBJ1-5, the complete variable domain is DARVTQTPRHKVTEMGQEVTMRCQPILGHNTVFWYRQTMMQGLELLAYFRNRAPLDDSGMPKDRFSAEMPDATLATLKIQPSEPRDSAVYFCASGLVLHRGPGQPQHFGDGTRLSIL.